This T cell receptor (beta chain) originates from a study of OX40 agonist ivuxolimab in advanced cancers. The germline gives CDR1 SGDLS, CDR2 YYNGEE. The CDR3 totals 15 residues. V lost 0 bases to trimming and J lost 2 bases, with 11 bases between them. Clones were sequenced by immunoSEQ multiplex PCR, and TCRdb holds only the in-frame ones, with some missing. The top ten clones hold approximately 5% of a sample with some 59,000 clones, under 90% of them seen once. Sequenced material: CD4+ or CD8+ T cells sorted from blood, taken in a trial of the OX40 agonist ivuxolimab. V and J are TRBV9 and TRBJ2-5; D possibly corresponds to TRBD1 (6 bases). The source of this sequence is an adult with an advanced solid tumor such as melanoma, head and neck, liver or kidney cancer. The CDR3 protein is CASSVVWGQQETQYF. The CDR3 nucleotides are TGTGCCAGCAGCGTAGTCTGGGGGCAACAAGAGACCCAGTACTTC. The full variable domain, its missing parts supplied by reference TRBV9 and TRBJ2-5, is DSGVTQTPKHLITATGQRVTLRCSPRSGDLSVYWYQQSLDQGLQFLIQYYNGEERAKGNILERFSAQQFPDLHSELNLSSLELGDSALYFCASSVVWGQQETQYFGPGTRLLVL.